What follows are 2 T cell receptor beta chains derived from one specimen sequenced in a study of T cell responses to AZD1222 COVID-19 vaccine. Produced via immunoSEQ multiplex PCR; TCRdb's table is partial and in-frame only. The sample lists roughly 120,000 clones, roughly 90% occurring once. The sample in question was peripheral blood, obtained on day 0 of AZD1222 vaccination. The source of these receptors is an adult in good health.

The chain carries TRBV7-9 and TRBJ1-2; D remains unclear. V was trimmed by 2 bases and J by 4 bases, leaving 2 bases between them. This CDR3 spans 11 amino acids. Germline V gene data show CDR1 as SEHNR and CDR2 as FQNEAQ (reference sequence). The CDR3 nucleotides read TGTGCCAGCAGCTTAAGCTATGGCTACACCTTC. It encodes CASSLSYGYTF.

The V call is TRBV5-4, the J call TRBJ1-2; a possible D gene is TRBD1 (6 bases). CDR3 length: 15 amino acids. Trimming took off 5 bases at V and 5 bases at J, with 19 bases between the two ends. Germline V gene lookup returns CDR1 SGHNT and CDR2 YYREEE (reference sequence). In DNA, the CDR3 is TGTGCCAGCAGGGCGACGGGGGGCCGGGGGTATGGCTACACCTTC. It specifies CASRATGGRGYGYTF.